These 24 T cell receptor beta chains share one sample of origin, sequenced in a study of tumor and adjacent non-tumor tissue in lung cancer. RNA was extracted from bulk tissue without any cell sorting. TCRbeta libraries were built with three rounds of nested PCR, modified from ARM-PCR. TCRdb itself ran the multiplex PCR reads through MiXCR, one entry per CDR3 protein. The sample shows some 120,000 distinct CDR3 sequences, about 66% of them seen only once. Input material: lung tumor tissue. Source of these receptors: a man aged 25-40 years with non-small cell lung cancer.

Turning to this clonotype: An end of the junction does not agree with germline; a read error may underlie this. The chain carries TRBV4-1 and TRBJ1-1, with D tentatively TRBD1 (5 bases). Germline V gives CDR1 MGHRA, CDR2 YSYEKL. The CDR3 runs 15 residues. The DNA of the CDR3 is TGTGCCAGCAGCCAAGAGGGCAGGGCAGACACCAAAGCTTTCTTT. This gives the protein CASSQEGRADTKAFF.

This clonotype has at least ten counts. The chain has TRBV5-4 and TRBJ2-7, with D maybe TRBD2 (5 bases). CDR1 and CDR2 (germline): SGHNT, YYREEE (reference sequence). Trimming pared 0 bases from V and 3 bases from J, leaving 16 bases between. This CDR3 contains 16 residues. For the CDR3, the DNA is TGTGCCAGCAGCTTGGGGTCTGGACTTGACAACTACGAGCAGTACTTC. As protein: CASSLGSGLDNYEQYF. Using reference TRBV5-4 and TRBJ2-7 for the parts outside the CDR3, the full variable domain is ETGVTQSPTHLIKTRGQQVTLRCSSQSGHNTVSWYQQALGQGPQFIFQYYREEENGRGNFPPRFSGLQFPNYSSELNVNALELDDSALYLCASSLGSGLDNYEQYFGPGTRLTVT.

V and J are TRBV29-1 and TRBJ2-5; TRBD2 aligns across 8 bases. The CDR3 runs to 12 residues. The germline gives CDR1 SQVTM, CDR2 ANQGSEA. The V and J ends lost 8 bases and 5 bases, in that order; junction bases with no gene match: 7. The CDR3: CSSRGGGETQYF. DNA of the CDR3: TGCAGCAGCCGGGGGGGCGGCGAGACCCAGTACTTC.

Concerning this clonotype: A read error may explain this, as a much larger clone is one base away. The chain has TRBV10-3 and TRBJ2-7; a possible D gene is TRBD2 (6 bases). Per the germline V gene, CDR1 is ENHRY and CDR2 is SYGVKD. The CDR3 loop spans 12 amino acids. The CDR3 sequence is CATIGGDYEEYF. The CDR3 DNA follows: TGTGCCACCATCGGGGGTGACTACGAGGAGTACTTC.

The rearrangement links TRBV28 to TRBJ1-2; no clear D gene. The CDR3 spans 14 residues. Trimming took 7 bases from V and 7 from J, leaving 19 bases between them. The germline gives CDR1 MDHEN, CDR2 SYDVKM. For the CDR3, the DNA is TGTGCCAGCACTTTCCGAAACAGAGCAAGTGGCTACACCTTC. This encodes CASTFRNRASGYTF.

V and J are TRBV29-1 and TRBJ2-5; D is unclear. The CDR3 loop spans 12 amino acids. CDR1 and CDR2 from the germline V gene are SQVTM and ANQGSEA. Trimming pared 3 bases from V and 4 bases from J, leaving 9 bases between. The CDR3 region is CSVDPYRETQYF. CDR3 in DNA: TGCAGCGTTGATCCTTACAGAGAGACCCAGTACTTC.

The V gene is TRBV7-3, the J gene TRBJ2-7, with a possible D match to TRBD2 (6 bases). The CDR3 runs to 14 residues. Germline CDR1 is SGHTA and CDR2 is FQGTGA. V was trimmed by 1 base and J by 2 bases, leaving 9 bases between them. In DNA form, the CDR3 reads TGTGCCAGCAGCTTAATTGGCGGGGCCTACGAGCAGTACTTC. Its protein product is CASSLIGGAYEQYF.

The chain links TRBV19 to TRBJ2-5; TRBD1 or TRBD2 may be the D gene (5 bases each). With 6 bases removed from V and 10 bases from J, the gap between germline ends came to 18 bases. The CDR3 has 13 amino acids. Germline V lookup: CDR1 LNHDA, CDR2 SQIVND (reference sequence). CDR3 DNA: TGTGCCAGTAGGAGTAGGGGCCTGGGGGTCCAGTACTTC. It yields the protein CASRSRGLGVQYF.

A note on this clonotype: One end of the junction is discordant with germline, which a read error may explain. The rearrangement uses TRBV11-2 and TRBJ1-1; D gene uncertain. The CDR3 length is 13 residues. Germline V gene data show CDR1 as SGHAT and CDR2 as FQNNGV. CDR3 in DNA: TGTGCAAGCAGCTTAGCGGCAGGACGGGAGGCTTTATTT. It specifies CASSLAAGREALF.

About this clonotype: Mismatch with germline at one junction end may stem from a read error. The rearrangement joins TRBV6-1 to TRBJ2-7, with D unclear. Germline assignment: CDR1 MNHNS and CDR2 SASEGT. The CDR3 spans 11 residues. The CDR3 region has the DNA TGCGCCAGCAGCAGGTCAGAGAAGCAGTACTTC. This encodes CASSRSEKQYF.

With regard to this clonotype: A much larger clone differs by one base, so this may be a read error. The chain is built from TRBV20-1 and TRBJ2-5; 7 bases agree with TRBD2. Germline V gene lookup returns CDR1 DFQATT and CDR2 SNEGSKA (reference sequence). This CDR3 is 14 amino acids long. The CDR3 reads CNAREGSSGETQYF. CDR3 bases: TGCAATGCTAGAGAGGGCTCTAGCGGAGAGACCCAGTACTTC.

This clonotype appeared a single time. The CDR3 nucleotides are TGTGCCAGCAGCGTAGATCCGGAGACCTACGAGCAGTACTTC. The encoded protein is CASSVDPETYEQYF. The chain couples TRBV9 to TRBJ2-7, with unresolved D. Trimming took 0 bases from V and 2 from J, leaving 9 bases between them. The germline gives CDR1 SGDLS, CDR2 YYNGEE. The CDR3 has 14 residues.

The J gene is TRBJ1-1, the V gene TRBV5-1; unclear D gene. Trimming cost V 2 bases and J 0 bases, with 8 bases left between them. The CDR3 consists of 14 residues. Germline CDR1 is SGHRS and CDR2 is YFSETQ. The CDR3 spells CASSLQDLNTEAFF. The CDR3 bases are TGCGCCAGCAGCTTACAAGACTTGAACACTGAAGCTTTCTTT.

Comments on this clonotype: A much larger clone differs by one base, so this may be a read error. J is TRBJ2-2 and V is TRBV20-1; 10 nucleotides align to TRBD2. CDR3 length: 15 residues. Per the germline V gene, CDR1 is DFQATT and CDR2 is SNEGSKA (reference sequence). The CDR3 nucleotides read TGCAGTGCTAGAGATGGACTAGCGGACACCGGGGAGCTGTCTTTT. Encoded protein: CSARDGLADTGELSF.

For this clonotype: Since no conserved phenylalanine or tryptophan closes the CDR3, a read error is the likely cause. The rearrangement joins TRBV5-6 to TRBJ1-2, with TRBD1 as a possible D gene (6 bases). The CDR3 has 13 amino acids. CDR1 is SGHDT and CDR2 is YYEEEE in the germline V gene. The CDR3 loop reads CTSTKDRLSGYTL. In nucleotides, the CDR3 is TGTACCAGCACCAAAGACAGGCTTAGTGGCTACACCCTC.

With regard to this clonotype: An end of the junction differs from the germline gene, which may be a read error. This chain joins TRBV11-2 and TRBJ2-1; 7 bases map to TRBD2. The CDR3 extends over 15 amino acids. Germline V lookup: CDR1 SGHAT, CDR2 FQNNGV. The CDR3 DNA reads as TGTGCCAGCTGCTTAGAGTGGTCTAGCGGCAATGAGGAGTTCTTC. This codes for CASCLEWSSGNEEFF. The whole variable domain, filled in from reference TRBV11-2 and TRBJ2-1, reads EAGVAQSPRYKIIEKRQSVAFWCNPISGHATLYWYQQILGQGPKLLIQFQNNGVVDDSQLPKDRFSAERLKGVDSTLKIQPAKLEDSAVYLCASCLEWSSGNEEFFGPGTRLTVL.

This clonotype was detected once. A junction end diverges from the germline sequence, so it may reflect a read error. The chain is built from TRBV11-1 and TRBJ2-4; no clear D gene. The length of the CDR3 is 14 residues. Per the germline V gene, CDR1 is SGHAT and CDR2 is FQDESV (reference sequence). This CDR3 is CVSSRRAAKNIQHF. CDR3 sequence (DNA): TGTGTCAGCAGCCGTAGGGCCGCCAAAAACATTCAGCACTTC.

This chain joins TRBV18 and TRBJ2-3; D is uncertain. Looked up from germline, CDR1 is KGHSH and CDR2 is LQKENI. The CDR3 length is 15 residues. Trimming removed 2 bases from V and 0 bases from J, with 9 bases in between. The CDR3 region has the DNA TGTGCCAGCTCACCATCTTATACGAGCACAGATACGCAGTATTTT. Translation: CASSPSYTSTDTQYF.

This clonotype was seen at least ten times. The CDR3 DNA follows: TGCGCCAGCAGCCAACTGACAGCGTCAAATTTTGGAAACACCATATATTTT. It translates to CASSQLTASNFGNTIYF. The V call is TRBV4-3, the J call TRBJ1-3; possibly TRBD1 for D (5 bases). The CDR3 loop spans 17 amino acids. Trimming took 2 bases from V and 3 from J, leaving 17 bases between them. Germline CDR1 reads LGHNA; CDR2 reads YSLEER.

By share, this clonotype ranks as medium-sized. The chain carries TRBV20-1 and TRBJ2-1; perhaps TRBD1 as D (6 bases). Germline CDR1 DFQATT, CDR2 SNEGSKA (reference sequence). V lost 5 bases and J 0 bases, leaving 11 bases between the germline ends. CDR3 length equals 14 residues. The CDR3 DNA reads TGCAGTGCTTTACGACAGGTCTCCTACAATGAGCAGTTCTTC. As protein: CSALRQVSYNEQFF.

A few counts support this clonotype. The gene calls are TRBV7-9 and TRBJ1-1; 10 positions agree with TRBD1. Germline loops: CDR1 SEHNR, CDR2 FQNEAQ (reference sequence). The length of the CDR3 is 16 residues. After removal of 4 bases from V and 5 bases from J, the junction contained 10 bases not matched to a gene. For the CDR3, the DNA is TGTGCCAGCAGCTCTCCGTCCGGGACAGGGGAAACTGAAGCTTTCTTT. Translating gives CASSSPSGTGETEAFF.

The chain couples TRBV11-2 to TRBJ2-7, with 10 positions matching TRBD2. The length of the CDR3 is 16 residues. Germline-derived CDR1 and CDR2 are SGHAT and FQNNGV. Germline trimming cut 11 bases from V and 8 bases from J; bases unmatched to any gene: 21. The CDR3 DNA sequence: TGTGCCTGCCGCATAGGGTCAGCGGGAGGGACCGTGAAGCAGTACTTC. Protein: CACRIGSAGGTVKQYF.

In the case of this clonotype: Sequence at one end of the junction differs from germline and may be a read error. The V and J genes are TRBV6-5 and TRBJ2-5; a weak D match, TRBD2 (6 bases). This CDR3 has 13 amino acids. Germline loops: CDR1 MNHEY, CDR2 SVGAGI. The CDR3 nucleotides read TGTGCCAGCAGTCGTCGGGGGTCGGAGGCCCAGTATTTC. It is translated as CASSRRGSEAQYF.

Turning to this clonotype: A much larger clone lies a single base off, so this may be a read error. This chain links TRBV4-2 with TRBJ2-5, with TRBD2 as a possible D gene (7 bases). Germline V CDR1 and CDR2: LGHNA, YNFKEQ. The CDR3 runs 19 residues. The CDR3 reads CASNQDWIYGLGGQETQYF. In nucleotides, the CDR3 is TGTGCCAGCAACCAAGATTGGATTTACGGACTAGGGGGCCAAGAGACCCAGTACTTC.